The 6 T cell receptor beta chains below all came from one sample that was sequenced in a study of neoadjuvant anti-PD-1 for oral cavity cancer. Documented time point: after neoadjuvant nivolumab, at surgical resection. The method was immunoSEQ multiplex PCR; TCRdb's version includes in-frame clones alone and lacks a portion of them. Of around 7,800 clones in the sample, around two thirds were seen once. Here the sequenced sample was PBMCs, taken after nivolumab (anti-PD-1) treatment. These TCRs come from a person aged 35-79 years with oral cavity squamous cell carcinoma.

V and J are TRBV14 and TRBJ2-2, with no clear D. In germline, CDR1 is SGHDN, CDR2 FVKESK. Trimming took 2 bases from V and 1 from J, leaving 14 bases between them. This CDR3 comprises 17 residues. CDR3 DNA: TGTGCCAGCAGCCAATCGGGCCAGAGAGGGAACACCGGGGAGCTGTTTTTT. Translation: CASSQSGQRGNTGELFF.

V usage is TRBV7-8 and J usage is TRBJ2-3; D is possibly TRBD2 (5 bases). Germline CDR1 and CDR2: SGHVS and FQNEAQ. The CDR3 covers 14 residues. V was trimmed by 7 bases and J by 0 bases, leaving 11 bases between them. CDR3 DNA sequence: TGTGCCAGCATGGTTAGCGCTAGCACAGATACGCAGTATTTT. It is translated as CASMVSASTDTQYF.

The chain has TRBV6-6 and TRBJ1-3; possible D gene TRBD1, 6 bases. The CDR3 totals 16 residues. The V end lost 0 bases, the J end lost 3 bases, and 12 bases lay between the germline ends. Germline assignment: CDR1 MNHNY and CDR2 SVGAGI (reference sequence). The chain's CDR3 is CASSYSQGTHGNTIYF. CDR3 DNA sequence: TGTGCCAGCAGTTACTCCCAGGGGACGCATGGAAACACCATATATTTT.

The chain joins TRBV10-3 to TRBJ1-1; tentatively, D is TRBD1 (5 bases). The CDR3 is made up of 14 amino acids. Trimming took off 4 bases at V and 0 bases at J, with 9 bases between the two ends. The V gene's germline CDR1 is ENHRY and CDR2 SYGVKD. The CDR3, as DNA: TGTGCCATCAGTGCGGGGGATTTGAACACTGAAGCTTTCTTT. The encoded protein is CAISAGDLNTEAFF.

The chain joins TRBV6-6 to TRBJ1-1, with D possibly matching TRBD1 (5 bases). V lost 0 bases and J lost 4, with 12 bases in between. From germline, CDR1 is MNHNY and CDR2 SVGAGI (reference sequence). This CDR3 spans 15 amino acids. DNA for the CDR3: TGTGCCAGCAGTTACTCGGGCAGGGCGAGCACTGAAGCTTTCTTT. Translating gives CASSYSGRASTEAFF.

The rearrangement links TRBV5-1 to TRBJ2-5, with no clear D. The V and J ends lost 0 bases and 1 base respectively, with 7 bases between them. This CDR3 comprises 14 residues. Germline CDR1 reads SGHRS; CDR2 reads YFSETQ. The CDR3: CASSLDGSQETQYF. Here the CDR3 DNA reads TGCGCCAGCAGCTTGGATGGCAGCCAAGAGACCCAGTACTTC.